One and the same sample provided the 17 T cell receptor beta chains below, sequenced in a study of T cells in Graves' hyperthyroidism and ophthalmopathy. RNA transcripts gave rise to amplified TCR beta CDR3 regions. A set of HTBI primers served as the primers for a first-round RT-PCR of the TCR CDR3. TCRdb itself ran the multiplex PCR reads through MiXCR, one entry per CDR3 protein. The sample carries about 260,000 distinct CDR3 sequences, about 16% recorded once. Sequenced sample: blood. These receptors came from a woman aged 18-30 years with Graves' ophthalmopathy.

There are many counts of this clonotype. CDR3 amino acids: CAWRVLSGTNEQFF. The DNA of the CDR3 is TGTGCCTGGAGGGTCCTTAGCGGGACCAATGAGCAGTTCTTC. V and J are TRBV30 and TRBJ2-1, with TRBD2 matching over 8 bases. This CDR3 has 14 amino acids. Germline V gene data show CDR1 as GTSNPN and CDR2 as SVGIG (reference sequence). The trim removed 3 bases at V and 6 bases at J, leaving 7 bases unmatched.

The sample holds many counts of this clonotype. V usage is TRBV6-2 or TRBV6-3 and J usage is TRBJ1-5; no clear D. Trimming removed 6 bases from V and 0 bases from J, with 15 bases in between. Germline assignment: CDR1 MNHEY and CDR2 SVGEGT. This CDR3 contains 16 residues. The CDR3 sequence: CASSPVSPYSNQPQHF. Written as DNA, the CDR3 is TGTGCCAGCAGCCCGGTCAGCCCCTATAGCAATCAGCCCCAGCATTTT.

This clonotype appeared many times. The CDR3 nucleotides read TGCGCCAGCAGCACCTACAGGGGACAAGAGACCCAGTACTTC. This codes for CASSTYRGQETQYF. V and J are TRBV5-1 and TRBJ2-5, with 7 positions matching TRBD1. J was trimmed by 2 bases and V by 4 bases; bases with no gene match: 5. Germline V gene data show CDR1 as SGHRS and CDR2 as YFSETQ. The CDR3 contains 14 residues.

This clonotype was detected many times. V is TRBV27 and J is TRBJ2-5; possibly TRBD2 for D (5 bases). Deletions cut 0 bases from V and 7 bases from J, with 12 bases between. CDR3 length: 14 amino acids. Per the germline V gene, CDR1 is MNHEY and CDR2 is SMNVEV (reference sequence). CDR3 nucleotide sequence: TGTGCCAGCAGTTTATCGTCCGGGGTTGGGACCCAGTACTTC. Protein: CASSLSSGVGTQYF.

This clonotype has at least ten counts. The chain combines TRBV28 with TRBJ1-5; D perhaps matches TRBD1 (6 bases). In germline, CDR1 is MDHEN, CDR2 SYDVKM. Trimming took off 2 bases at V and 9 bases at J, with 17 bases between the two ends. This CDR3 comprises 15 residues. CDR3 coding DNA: TGTGCCAGCAGTTTACGTGCACAGGGAATACGGCCCCAGCATTTT. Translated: CASSLRAQGIRPQHF.

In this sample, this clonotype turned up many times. This chain's CDR3 is CASSPFGQDTEAFF. The DNA for the CDR3 is TGTGCCAGCTCACCTTTCGGGCAGGACACTGAAGCTTTCTTT. The V call is TRBV18, the J call TRBJ1-1; the D is unclear. With 3 bases removed from V and 3 bases from J, the gap between germline ends came to 11 bases. Germline V CDR1 and CDR2: KGHSH, LQKENI. The CDR3 loop spans 14 amino acids.

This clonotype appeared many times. The CDR3 loop reads CASTVEQGPFYEQYF. As DNA, the CDR3 is TGTGCCAGCACTGTCGAACAGGGGCCATTCTACGAGCAGTACTTC. The rearrangement joins TRBV6-1 to TRBJ2-7; 7 positions match TRBD1. Germline values: CDR1 MNHNS, CDR2 SASEGT. Unmatched junction bases numbered 12, after V lost 7 bases and J lost 3 bases. There are 15 residues in the CDR3.

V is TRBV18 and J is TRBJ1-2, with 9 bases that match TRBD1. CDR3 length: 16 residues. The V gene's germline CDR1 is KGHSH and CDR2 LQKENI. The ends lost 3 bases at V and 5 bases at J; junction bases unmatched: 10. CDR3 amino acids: CASSPFTGTGSYGYTF. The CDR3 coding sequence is TGTGCCAGCTCACCCTTTACCGGGACAGGGAGTTATGGCTACACCTTC.

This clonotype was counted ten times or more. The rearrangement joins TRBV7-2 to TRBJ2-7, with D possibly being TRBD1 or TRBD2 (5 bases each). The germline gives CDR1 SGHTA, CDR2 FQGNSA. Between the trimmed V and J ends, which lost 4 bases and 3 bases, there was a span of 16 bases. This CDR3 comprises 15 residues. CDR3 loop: CASSSPGTEIYEQYF. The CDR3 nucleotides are TGTGCCAGCAGCTCGCCCGGGACGGAAATCTACGAGCAGTACTTC.

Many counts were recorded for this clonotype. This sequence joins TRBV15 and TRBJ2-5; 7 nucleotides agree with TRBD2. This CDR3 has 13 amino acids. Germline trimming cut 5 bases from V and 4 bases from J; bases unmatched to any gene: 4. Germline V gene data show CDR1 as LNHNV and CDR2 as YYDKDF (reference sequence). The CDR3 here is CATSGIAGETQYF. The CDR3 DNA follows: TGTGCCACCAGCGGGATAGCGGGAGAGACCCAGTACTTC.

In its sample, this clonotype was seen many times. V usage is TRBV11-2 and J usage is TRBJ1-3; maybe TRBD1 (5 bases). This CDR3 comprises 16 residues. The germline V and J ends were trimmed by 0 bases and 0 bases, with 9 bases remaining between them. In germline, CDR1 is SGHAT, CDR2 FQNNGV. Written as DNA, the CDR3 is TGTGCCAGCAGCTTAGAACGGGACTCCTCTGGAAACACCATATATTTT. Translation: CASSLERDSSGNTIYF.

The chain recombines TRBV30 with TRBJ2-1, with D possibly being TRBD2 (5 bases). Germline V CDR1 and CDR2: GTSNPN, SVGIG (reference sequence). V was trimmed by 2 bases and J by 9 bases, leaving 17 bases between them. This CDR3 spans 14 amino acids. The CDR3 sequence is CAWSRVSGPSEQFF. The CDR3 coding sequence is TGTGCCTGGAGTCGTGTGAGCGGACCAAGTGAGCAGTTCTTC. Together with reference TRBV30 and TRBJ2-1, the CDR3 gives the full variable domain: SQTIHQWPATLVQPVGSPLSLECTVEGTSNPNLYWYRQAAGRGLQLLFYSVGIGQISSEVPQNLSASRPQDRQFILSSKKLLLSDSGFYLCAWSRVSGPSEQFFGPGTRLTVL.

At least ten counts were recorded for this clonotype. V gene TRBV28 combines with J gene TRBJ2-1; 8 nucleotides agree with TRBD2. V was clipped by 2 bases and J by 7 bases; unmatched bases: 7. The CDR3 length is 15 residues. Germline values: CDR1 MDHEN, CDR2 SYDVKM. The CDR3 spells CASSLPAGDRNEQFF. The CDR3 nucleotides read TGTGCCAGCAGTTTACCAGCGGGAGATCGTAATGAGCAGTTCTTC.

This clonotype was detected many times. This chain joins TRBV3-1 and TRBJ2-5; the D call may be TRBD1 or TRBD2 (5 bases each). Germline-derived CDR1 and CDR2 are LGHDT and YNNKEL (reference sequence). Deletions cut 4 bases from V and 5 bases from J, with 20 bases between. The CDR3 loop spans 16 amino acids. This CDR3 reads CASSPIGATAWETQYF. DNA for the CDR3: TGTGCCAGCAGCCCCATCGGGGCTACCGCCTGGGAGACCCAGTACTTC.

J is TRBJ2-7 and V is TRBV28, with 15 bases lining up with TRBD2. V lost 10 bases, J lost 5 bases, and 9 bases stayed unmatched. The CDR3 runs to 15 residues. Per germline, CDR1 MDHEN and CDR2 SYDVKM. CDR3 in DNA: TGTGCCACCCGATTCCGGACTAGCGGGGGGGACGAGCAGTACTTC. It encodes CATRFRTSGGDEQYF.

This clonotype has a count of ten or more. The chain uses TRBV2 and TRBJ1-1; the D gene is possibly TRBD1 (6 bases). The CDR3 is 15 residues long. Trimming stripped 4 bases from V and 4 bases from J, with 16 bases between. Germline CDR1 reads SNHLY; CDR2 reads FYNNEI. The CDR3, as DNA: TGTGCCAGCAGTGCTTCTACAGGCAGGGGCACTGAAGCTTTCTTT. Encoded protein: CASSASTGRGTEAFF.

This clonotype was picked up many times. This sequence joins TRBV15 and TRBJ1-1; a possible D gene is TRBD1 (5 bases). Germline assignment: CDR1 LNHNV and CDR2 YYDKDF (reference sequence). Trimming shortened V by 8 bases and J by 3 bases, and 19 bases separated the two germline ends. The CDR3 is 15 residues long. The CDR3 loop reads CATRHRNARHTEAFF. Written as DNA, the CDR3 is TGTGCCACCCGTCACAGGAACGCTAGGCACACTGAAGCTTTCTTT.